The 10 T cell receptor beta chains below all came from one sample that was sequenced in a study of shared clonotypes between healthy human individuals. Produced via immunoSEQ multiplex PCR; TCRdb's table is partial and in-frame only. The sample contains about 2.3 million clones, 85% to 95% of which appear only once. Sequenced sample: naive CD4+ T cells from PBMCs. This sample's subset: CD45RA+ positively selected. These receptor sequences come from a man aged 18 to 30 in good health. Some clones in this sample may be carry-over from other donors' samples.

This clone was detected a few times. Other DNA sequences within the sample encode an identical CDR3. The chain recombines TRBV7-9 with TRBJ1-2, with 8 bases that match TRBD1. Per the germline V gene, CDR1 is SEHNR and CDR2 is FQNEAQ (reference sequence). The ends lost 8 bases at V and 8 bases at J; junction bases unmatched: 4. CDR3 length equals 11 residues. The CDR3 spells CASSDRGGYTF. CDR3 sequence (DNA): TGTGCCAGCTCCGACAGGGGCGGCTACACCTTC.

The rearrangement uses TRBV2 and TRBJ2-1, with TRBD2 matching 10 bases. This CDR3 spans 15 amino acids. The junction had 10 bases not matched to a gene; V was cut back by 7 bases and J by 7 bases. The germline CDR1 and CDR2 sequences are SNHLY and FYNNEI. The CDR3 nucleotides read TGTGCCAGCACTCGAGGGGCTAGCGGGAGTAATGAGCAGTTCTTC. This translates into CASTRGASGSNEQFF.

This chain joins TRBV6-1 and TRBJ2-5, with D unclear. This CDR3 spans 15 amino acids. The germline CDR1 and CDR2 sequences are MNHNS and SASEGT. V lost 11 bases and J lost 5, with 24 bases in between. The CDR3 DNA reads TGTGCCTCGTTGGACGCGAAATTTAGTTGGGAGACCCAGTACTTC. Encoded protein: CASLDAKFSWETQYF.

The chain combines TRBV5-8 with TRBJ2-2; TRBD1 matches at 8 bases. The junction had 8 bases not matched to a gene; V was cut back by 4 bases and J by 6 bases. The CDR3 runs to 15 residues. Germline CDR1 is SGHTS and CDR2 is YDEGEE. The chain's CDR3 is CASSRVRGHAGELFF. Here the CDR3 DNA reads TGTGCCAGCAGCCGGGTCAGGGGGCATGCCGGGGAGCTGTTTTTT. Filled out from reference TRBV5-8 and TRBJ2-2, the complete variable domain reads EAGVTQSPTHLIKTRGQQATLRCSPISGHTSVYWYQQALGLGLQFLLWYDEGEERNRGNFPPRFSGRQFPNYSSELNVNALELEDSALYLCASSRVRGHAGELFFGEGSRLTVL.

Here the CDR3 reads CASSEHSSGSYNEQFF. The CDR3, as DNA: TGTGCCAGCAGTGAACATTCTAGCGGGTCCTACAATGAGCAGTTCTTC. The chain has TRBV6-1 and TRBJ2-1; 8 bases are a match to TRBD2. V shed 2 bases, J shed 1 base, and the junction held 4 bases outside the gene matches. Germline values: CDR1 MNHNS, CDR2 SASEGT. This CDR3 has 16 amino acids.

Only one count was recorded for this clone. This chain joins TRBV4-1 and TRBJ2-1; 7 bases align to TRBD2. The CDR3 is 15 amino acids. From germline, CDR1 is MGHRA and CDR2 YSYEKL. V lost 0 bases to trimming and J lost 13 bases; unmatched junction nucleotides: 12. CDR3 residues: CASSQDVSPERGQFF. In DNA, the CDR3 is TGCGCCAGCAGCCAAGACGTATCACCGGAGCGGGGCCAGTTCTTC.

The genes are TRBV19 and TRBJ1-2; TRBD1 matches 9 bases. Germline V lookup: CDR1 LNHDA, CDR2 SQIVND (reference sequence). There are 16 residues in the CDR3. Trimming took 5 bases from V and 1 from J; bases not matched to a gene: 8. DNA for the CDR3: TGTGCCAGTAGTCCCAGAGGACAGGGGCTTAACTATGGCTACACCTTC. Translated, it gives CASSPRGQGLNYGYTF.

The genes are TRBV5-1 and TRBJ2-4, with 8 bases identical to TRBD1. Germline CDR1 and CDR2: SGHRS and YFSETQ. The V and J ends lost 4 bases and 2 bases, in that order; junction bases with no gene match: 5. The CDR3 consists of 15 residues. The DNA for the CDR3 is TGCGCCAGCAGCGCTACAGGGGGATCCAAAAACATTCAGTACTTC. Translated, it gives CASSATGGSKNIQYF.

The rearrangement links TRBV19 to TRBJ2-1; 8 bases align to TRBD2. With V trimmed by 5 bases and J by 7 bases, 7 bases remained unmatched. The CDR3 runs to 14 residues. Looked up from germline, CDR1 is LNHDA and CDR2 is SQIVND (reference sequence). The DNA for the CDR3 is TGTGCCAGTAGTGGAATAGCGGGAAGAAATGAGCAGTTCTTC. It specifies CASSGIAGRNEQFF.

This clone was detected only a few times. The chain links TRBV5-1 to TRBJ2-2; 12 bases are shared with TRBD2. Unmatched junction bases numbered 4, after V lost 4 bases and J lost 0 bases. There are 17 residues in the CDR3. Germline assignment: CDR1 SGHRS and CDR2 YFSETQ. CDR3 loop: CASSLGLAGSNTGELFF. CDR3 in DNA: TGCGCCAGCAGCCTAGGACTAGCGGGATCGAACACCGGGGAGCTGTTTTTT.